This entry lists 15 T cell receptor beta chains sequenced from one sample in a study of CD8 T cells in ankylosing spondylitis. Findings and limits, study-wide: What seemed typical of ankylosing spondylitis blood was a TCR beta motif built from about 8 highly homologous variants.

Their antigens remain unidentified. TCRdb re-called the 5' RACE reads through MiXCR, storing one row per CDR3 protein. This sample has some 450,000 distinct CDR3 sequences, with 17% found just once. The source material was blood, either unsorted or a sorted T cell fraction (not recorded which). Source of these receptors: a male donor with ankylosing spondylitis.

This chain joins TRBV12-3 or TRBV12-4 and TRBJ2-1, with D uncertain. V dropped 7 bases and J dropped 3 bases, with 10 bases sitting between them. The CDR3 extends over 13 amino acids. CDR3 loop: CASTDPNYNEQFF. DNA of the CDR3: TGTGCCAGCACCGACCCCAACTACAATGAGCAGTTCTTC.

This clonotype has only a few counts. The V call is TRBV10-3, the J call TRBJ1-6; weak D call: TRBD1 (6 bases). The CDR3 spans 13 residues. Trimming cost V 6 bases and J 9 bases, with 12 bases left between them. Germline CDR1 reads ENHRY; CDR2 reads SYGVKD. CDR3 DNA: TGTGCCATCAGGATAGAAGGGGGTTCACCCCTCCACTTT. It yields the protein CAIRIEGGSPLHF.

The sample holds a few counts of this clonotype. The chain has TRBV25-1 and TRBJ1-1; D not certain. The CDR3 runs 15 residues. From germline, CDR1 is MGHDK and CDR2 SYGVNS. Deletions cut 4 bases from V and 5 bases from J, with 17 bases between. CDR3 coding DNA: TGTGCCAGCAGTGCCTACACCCCAAGGCGGACTGAAGCTTTCTTT. It encodes CASSAYTPRRTEAFF.

This clonotype occurred a few times. CDR3 residues: CASSQMTVNTEAFF. The CDR3 coding sequence is TGTGCCAGCAGCCAGATGACAGTGAACACTGAAGCTTTCTTT. The rearrangement joins TRBV3-1 to TRBJ1-1; a possible D gene is TRBD1 (5 bases). V was pared by 3 bases and J by 0 bases, with 8 bases between. This CDR3 has 14 amino acids. Germline-derived CDR1 and CDR2 are LGHDT and YNNKEL (reference sequence). The full variable domain, in which reference TRBV3-1 and TRBJ1-1 provide the parts outside the CDR3, is DTAVSQTPKYLVTQMGNDKSIKCEQNLGHDTMYWYKQDSKKFLKIMFSYNNKELIINETVPNRFSPKSPDKAHLNLHINSLELGDSAVYFCASSQMTVNTEAFFGQGTRLTVV.

The chain is built from TRBV27 and TRBJ2-7; unclear D gene. Germline V CDR1 and CDR2: MNHEY, SMNVEV (reference sequence). Trimming stripped 2 bases from V and 13 bases from J, with 21 bases between. CDR3 size: 14 residues. DNA of the CDR3: TGTGCCAGCAGTTTAAAGTGGGCCACGCCAACCTCCTACTTC. Amino acid sequence: CASSLKWATPTSYF.

The chain recombines TRBV12-3 or TRBV12-4 with TRBJ2-5; D remains unclear. This CDR3 has 13 amino acids. Between the trimmed V and J ends, which lost 3 bases and 5 bases, there was a span of 10 bases. The CDR3 coding sequence is TGTGCCAGCAGTTTTTTATTCATTGAGACCCAGTACTTC. Protein sequence: CASSFLFIETQYF.

V usage is TRBV28 and J usage is TRBJ2-4; D ambiguous. Germline V lookup: CDR1 MDHEN, CDR2 SYDVKM. CDR3 length: 18 amino acids. Trimming removed 5 bases from V and 4 bases from J, with 24 bases in between. CDR3 residues: CASSKPAWAAQPKNIQYF. The DNA of the CDR3 is TGTGCCAGCAGTAAGCCCGCCTGGGCAGCTCAGCCAAAAAACATTCAGTACTTC.

This clonotype was detected many times. V usage is TRBV12-3 or TRBV12-4 and J usage is TRBJ2-7; the D is unclear. Trimming stripped 5 bases from V and 7 bases from J, with 18 bases between. The CDR3 loop spans 14 amino acids. CDR3 DNA: TGTGCCAGCAGTCCCCTCCCGACTCCGACTGAGCAGTACTTC. The encoded protein is CASSPLPTPTEQYF.

The rearrangement uses TRBV7-3 and TRBJ2-7; no reliable D call. CDR3 length equals 12 residues. V was trimmed by 2 bases and J by 1 base, leaving 3 bases between them. Germline CDR1 SGHTA, CDR2 FQGTGA. Written as DNA, the CDR3 is TGTGCCAGCAGCTTATGTTCCTACGAGCAGTACTTC. Its translation: CASSLCSYEQYF.

This clonotype was seen a handful of times. J is TRBJ2-5 and V is TRBV15; tentatively, D is TRBD2 (6 bases). Germline V lookup: CDR1 LNHNV, CDR2 YYDKDF (reference sequence). The CDR3 sequence is 13 residues long. V dropped 5 bases and J dropped 5 bases, with 12 bases sitting between them. CDR3 nucleotide sequence: TGTGCCACCAGCGGGGGGTTAGTGGAGACCCAGTACTTC. Translated: CATSGGLVETQYF.

The V call is TRBV9, the J call TRBJ2-7; maybe TRBD1 (6 bases). There are 16 residues in the CDR3. Germline V gene data show CDR1 as SGDLS and CDR2 as YYNGEE. Trimming pared 2 bases from V and 2 bases from J, leaving 17 bases between. CDR3: CASSVRDKGVTYEQYF. DNA for the CDR3: TGTGCCAGCAGCGTTAGGGACAAGGGTGTCACCTACGAGCAGTACTTC.

This clonotype has a handful of counts. V usage is TRBV5-1 and J usage is TRBJ2-1; TRBD2 aligns across 7 bases. Losses at the gene ends were 7 bases for V and 0 bases for J; bases not matched to a gene: 4. In germline, CDR1 is SGHRS, CDR2 YFSETQ. CDR3 length: 14 amino acids. CDR3 region: CASGRGNSYNEQFF. The CDR3 nucleotides are TGCGCCAGCGGGAGGGGAAACTCCTACAATGAGCAGTTCTTC.

There are a few counts of this clonotype. This chain joins TRBV5-1 and TRBJ1-1; D uncertain. The CDR3 sequence is 14 residues long. V was pared by 0 bases and J by 5 bases, with 11 bases between. The germline V gene has CDR1 SGHRS and CDR2 YFSETQ. The CDR3 reads CASSLVGVRTEAFF. DNA for the CDR3: TGCGCCAGCAGCTTGGTTGGCGTTCGGACTGAAGCTTTCTTT.

The chain has TRBV7-2 and TRBJ1-5, with D unresolved. In germline, CDR1 is SGHTA, CDR2 FQGNSA. The CDR3 length is 16 residues. Trimming shortened V by 1 base and J by 2 bases, and 12 bases separated the two germline ends. CDR3 in amino acids: CASSLGSGGGNQPQHF. Here the CDR3 DNA reads TGTGCCAGCAGCTTAGGGAGCGGTGGGGGCAATCAGCCCCAGCATTTT.

This clonotype appeared a few times. J is TRBJ1-2 and V is TRBV18; 9 positions agree with TRBD1. Unmatched junction bases numbered 9, after V lost 3 bases and J lost 4 bases. Germline values: CDR1 KGHSH, CDR2 LQKENI. The CDR3 loop spans 16 amino acids. CDR3 region: CASSPGTGLVVYGYTF. The CDR3 nucleotides are TGTGCCAGCTCACCGGGGACAGGGTTGGTGGTCTATGGCTACACCTTC.